The next 22 T cell receptor beta chains were all read from a single sample in a study of control samples from healthy donors and cancer patients. This table comes from immunoSEQ multiplex PCR, and its TCRdb copy is limited to in-frame clones, with some not included. The sample consists of some 200,000 clones, roughly 94% of them appearing once. Input material: blood. These receptors came from a man in his fifties in good health.

The chain is built from TRBV14 and TRBJ2-1; 7 nucleotides align to TRBD2. The germline V gene encodes CDR1 SGHDN and CDR2 FVKESK. The CDR3 spans 14 residues. The V gene end was trimmed by 2 bases and the J gene end by 5 bases; junction bases not matched to a gene: 3. The CDR3 is CASSQRGVHNEQFF. The DNA for the CDR3 is TGTGCCAGCAGCCAACGGGGGGTCCACAATGAGCAGTTCTTC.

The chain couples TRBV6-2 or TRBV6-3 to TRBJ2-7, with 9 bases fitting TRBD2. This CDR3 contains 14 residues. CDR1 and CDR2 from the germline V gene are MNHEY and SVGEGT. V was pared by 5 bases and J by 0 bases, with 2 bases of the junction left unmatched. The CDR3 reads CASSISGSSYEQYF. CDR3 DNA: TGTGCCAGCAGTATTAGCGGGAGCTCCTACGAGCAGTACTTC.

This clone was seen a few times. Other DNA sequences in the same sample also yield this CDR3. The V and J genes are TRBV24-1 and TRBJ2-2, with 9 bases identical to TRBD1. V lost 2 bases, J lost 4 bases, and 4 bases stayed unmatched. This CDR3 has 16 residues. Germline loops: CDR1 KGHDR, CDR2 SFDVKD. The CDR3 region has the DNA TGTGCCACCAGTGATTGGGGGACAGGGAGCACCGGGGAGCTGTTTTTT. The encoded protein is CATSDWGTGSTGELFF.

The chain links TRBV7-2 to TRBJ1-3, with D perhaps matching TRBD1 (5 bases). The germline gives CDR1 SGHTA, CDR2 FQGNSA. With 2 bases removed from V and 7 bases from J, the gap between germline ends came to 18 bases. This CDR3 has 16 amino acids. CDR3 loop: CASSLTGRMSSNTIYF. CDR3 DNA: TGTGCCAGCAGCTTAACGGGACGGATGTCCTCGAACACCATATATTTT.

The CDR3 protein is CASSRRGDQHNEQFF. The DNA of the CDR3 is TGTGCCAGCAGCCGGCGAGGGGACCAACACAATGAGCAGTTCTTC. This sequence joins TRBV7-9 and TRBJ2-1; tentatively, D is TRBD1 or TRBD2 (5 bases each). Germline values: CDR1 SEHNR, CDR2 FQNEAQ (reference sequence). Trimming stripped 5 bases from V and 5 bases from J, with 16 bases between. The length of the CDR3 is 15 residues.

The chain uses TRBV7-8 and TRBJ2-7, with a possible D match to TRBD2 (6 bases). This CDR3 is built from 13 residues. V was trimmed by 3 bases and J by 3 bases, leaving 9 bases between them. Germline V lookup: CDR1 SGHVS, CDR2 FQNEAQ. CDR3 protein: CASSFSGYYEQYF. Here the CDR3 DNA reads TGTGCCAGCAGCTTCAGCGGGTACTACGAGCAGTACTTC.

The chain has TRBV19 and TRBJ2-1, with D possibly being TRBD1 (5 bases). The CDR3 is made up of 15 amino acids. In germline, CDR1 is LNHDA, CDR2 SQIVND (reference sequence). V lost 2 bases and J 5 bases, leaving 13 bases between the germline ends. The CDR3 DNA follows: TGTGCCAGTAGTATAAGGGGCCTTAGAAACAATGAGCAGTTCTTC. Amino acids: CASSIRGLRNNEQFF.

The genes are TRBV24-1 and TRBJ1-4; 9 bases agree with TRBD1. This CDR3 is built from 15 residues. CDR1 is KGHDR, CDR2 SFDVKD, per germline. Trimming cost V 4 bases and J 12 bases; bases outside gene matches: 11. In DNA, the CDR3 is TGTGCCACCAGTGACCCTACTGCAGGACAGGGGCAACTGTTTTTT. This translates into CATSDPTAGQGQLFF.

The V call is TRBV5-5, the J call TRBJ1-1; 9 nucleotides align to TRBD1. Germline CDR1 SGHKS, CDR2 YYEKEE (reference sequence). The CDR3 totals 16 residues. V lost 5 bases and J lost 4; bases outside the gene matches: 12. CDR3 sequence reads: CASRLNVQGAGTEAFF. Here the CDR3 DNA reads TGTGCCAGCAGATTGAATGTACAGGGGGCAGGCACTGAAGCTTTCTTT.

This chain uses TRBV7-2 with TRBJ2-1; a possible D gene is TRBD2 (6 bases). V lost 2 bases and J lost 4, with 9 bases in between. There are 14 residues in the CDR3. Germline loops: CDR1 SGHTA, CDR2 FQGNSA. The CDR3: CASSLRDFYNEQFF. CDR3 nucleotides: TGTGCCAGCAGCTTAAGGGACTTTTACAATGAGCAGTTCTTC.

V usage is TRBV6-2 or TRBV6-3 and J usage is TRBJ2-3, with 11 bases fitting TRBD2. V lost 0 bases, J lost 10 bases, and 15 bases stayed unmatched. In germline, CDR1 is MNHEY, CDR2 SVGEGT. CDR3 length: 18 residues. The CDR3 sequence: CASSYSTGVAGGARAQYF. CDR3 DNA: TGTGCCAGCAGTTACTCAACCGGAGTAGCGGGGGGGGCCCGAGCGCAGTATTTT.

The V gene is TRBV7-6, the J gene TRBJ1-6; no firm D call. The V and J ends lost 1 base and 9 bases respectively, with 4 bases between them. The CDR3 is 12 residues long. Germline V gives CDR1 SGHVS, CDR2 FNYEAQ. CDR3 protein: CASSLEGSPLHF. CDR3 DNA: TGTGCCAGCAGCTTAGAGGGTTCACCCCTCCACTTT.

The chain links TRBV3-1 (or the pseudogene TRBV3-2) to TRBJ1-2; TRBD1 might be the D (5 bases). CDR1 LGHDT and CDR2 YNNKEL come from the germline V gene (reference sequence). The CDR3 totals 15 residues. The V end lost 1 base, the J end lost 7 bases, and 16 bases lay between the germline ends. CDR3 nucleotide sequence: TGTGCCAGCAGCCAAGCTGGCCGGCGGGGGTCTGGCTACACCTTC. Its translation is CASSQAGRRGSGYTF.

For this clone: This sample also contains other DNA sequences that code for the same CDR3. This sequence joins TRBV5-8 and TRBJ1-2; possible D gene TRBD1, 5 bases. Trimming cost V 4 bases and J 1 base, with 11 bases left between them. The V gene's germline CDR1 is SGHTS and CDR2 YDEGEE. This CDR3 spans 14 amino acids. The CDR3 DNA reads TGTGCCAGCAGCCTGGGGGGGATTAACTATGGCTACACCTTC. Encoded protein: CASSLGGINYGYTF.

The chain is built from TRBV7-9 and TRBJ2-3; D ambiguous. Germline V gene data show CDR1 as SEHNR and CDR2 as FQNEAQ (reference sequence). With 5 bases removed from V and 7 bases from J, the gap between germline ends came to 10 bases. The CDR3 loop spans 12 amino acids. The CDR3 spells CASSQETNTQYF. The CDR3 bases are TGTGCCAGCAGCCAAGAAACGAATACGCAGTATTTT.

The J gene is TRBJ1-1, the V gene TRBV11-2; possibly TRBD1 for D (5 bases). V was pared by 4 bases and J by 3 bases, with 18 bases between. This CDR3 is 16 amino acids long. CDR1 SGHAT and CDR2 FQNNGV come from the germline V gene. The CDR3 DNA reads TGTGCCAGCAGCTCGTACTCAACCCTGGGGGACACTGAAGCTTTCTTT. Amino acids: CASSSYSTLGDTEAFF.

In DNA, the CDR3 is TGTGCCACCAGTGATCCGACAGGGGGTGGCAATCAGCCCCAGCATTTT. Protein: CATSDPTGGGNQPQHF. The rearrangement joins TRBV24-1 to TRBJ1-5; 9 bases are a match to TRBD1. CDR3 size: 16 residues. The V gene end was trimmed by 3 bases and the J gene end by 2 bases; junction bases not matched to a gene: 4. CDR1 and CDR2 from the germline V gene are KGHDR and SFDVKD.

This clone was recorded once. The chain links TRBV7-7 to TRBJ2-5, with a possible D match to TRBD1 (5 bases). Germline loops: CDR1 SSHAT, CDR2 FNYEAQ (reference sequence). This CDR3 spans 14 amino acids. Trimming took off 2 bases at V and 5 bases at J, with 12 bases between the two ends. The CDR3 sequence: CASSLSRTHETQYF. The CDR3 nucleotides read TGTGCCAGCAGCTTAAGTAGGACACACGAGACCCAGTACTTC.

The chain is built from TRBV6-2 or TRBV6-3 and TRBJ1-5, with D perhaps matching TRBD1 (5 bases). The V end lost 2 bases, the J end lost 0 bases, and 14 bases lay between the germline ends. The CDR3 extends over 17 amino acids. Germline loops: CDR1 MNHEY, CDR2 SVGEGT. The CDR3 reads CASSYPADSYSNQPQHF. The CDR3 nucleotides are TGTGCCAGCAGTTACCCCGCCGACAGTTATAGCAATCAGCCCCAGCATTTT.

This clone was detected once. V gene TRBV4-1 combines with J gene TRBJ1-2, with a possible D match to TRBD1 (6 bases). This CDR3 has 16 residues. The V end was cut by 1 base, the J end by 3 bases, with 15 bases between. Looked up from germline, CDR1 is MGHRA and CDR2 is YSYEKL. CDR3 DNA: TGCGCCAGCAGCCAAGTCGGGTCAGGGGTATACTATGGCTACACCTTC. Translating it yields CASSQVGSGVYYGYTF.

The chain employs TRBV6-1 and TRBJ1-4; no clear D gene. The CDR3 totals 13 residues. Germline values: CDR1 MNHNS, CDR2 SASEGT. V was trimmed by 2 bases and J by 12 bases, leaving 13 bases between them. CDR3 amino acids: CASSENPPGELFF. The CDR3 DNA sequence: TGTGCCAGCAGTGAAAACCCCCCCGGGGAACTGTTTTTT.

The chain is built from TRBV19 and TRBJ1-1; D unresolved. CDR3 length: 10 residues. Trimming shortened V by 11 bases and J by 12 bases, and 16 bases separated the two germline ends. Germline CDR1 LNHDA, CDR2 SQIVND (reference sequence). This chain's CDR3 is CAGKGFGTFF. The CDR3 region has the DNA TGTGCCGGAAAAGGATTCGGGACTTTCTTT.